This T cell receptor beta chain was found in a study of metastatic and nonmetastatic thyroid tumors. Turning to the study itself: From malignant and benign thyroid patients, repertoires in blood and in tumor or nodule tissue were compared. Whole-study findings and limits: For both blood and tumor, malignant thyroid tumors reportedly showed significantly higher TCR beta diversity than benign nodules did.

This clone was counted a few times. Its target is not known. No treatment of any kind had been given to any patient before thyroid surgery. The CDR3 consists of 13 residues. V was trimmed by 6 bases and J by 4 bases, leaving 12 bases between them. CDR1 MNHNS and CDR2 SASEGT come from the germline V gene. Source study methods: The study took CDR3 differences across clinicopathological groups and made a distant-metastasis classifier for papillary thyroid cancer from them. MiXCR reprocessed the PCR reads for TCRdb. The V and J calls reflect TCRdb's pipeline rather than the authors' work. The sample holds roughly 46,000 clones, roughly a quarter seen once.

The genes are TRBV6-1 and TRBJ2-5; tentatively, D is TRBD1 (6 bases). This clonotype was obtained from a male donor with papillary thyroid cancer or a benign thyroid nodule (not recorded which). Some clones in this sample may be carry-over from other donors' samples. The sample consisted of blood. The CDR3 here is CASSKAGVETQYF. DNA of the CDR3: TGTGCCAGCAGCAAAGCAGGGGTAGAGACCCAGTACTTC.